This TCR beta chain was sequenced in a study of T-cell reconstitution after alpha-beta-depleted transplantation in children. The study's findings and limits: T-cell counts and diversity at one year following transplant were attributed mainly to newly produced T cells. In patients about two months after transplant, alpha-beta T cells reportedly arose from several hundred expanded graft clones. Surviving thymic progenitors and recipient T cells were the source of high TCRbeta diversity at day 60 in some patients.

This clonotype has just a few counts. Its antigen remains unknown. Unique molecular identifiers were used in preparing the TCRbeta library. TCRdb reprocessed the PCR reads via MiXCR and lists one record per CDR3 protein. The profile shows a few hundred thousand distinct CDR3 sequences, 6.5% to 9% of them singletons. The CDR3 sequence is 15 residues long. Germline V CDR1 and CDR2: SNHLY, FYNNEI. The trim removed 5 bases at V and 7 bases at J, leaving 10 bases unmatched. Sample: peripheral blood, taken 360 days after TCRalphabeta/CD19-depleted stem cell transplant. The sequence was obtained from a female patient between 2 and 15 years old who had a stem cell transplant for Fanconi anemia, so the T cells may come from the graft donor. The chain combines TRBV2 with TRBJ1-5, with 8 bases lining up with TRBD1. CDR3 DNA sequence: TGTGCCAGCAGTTTACTACAGGGGGGATTGCAGCCCCAGCATTTT. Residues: CASSLLQGGLQPQHF.